These 18 T cell receptor beta chains were all obtained from the same sample, sequenced in a study of neurological immune-mediated disorders. One entry per CDR3 protein, called by TCRdb with MiXCR from the 5' RACE reads. This table has more than 30,000 distinct CDR3 sequences, roughly 3.7% appearing once. Sequenced sample: CD4+ T cells from blood. These receptors were collected from a woman aged 35 to 49 in good health.

This clonotype was counted ten times or more. The genes are TRBV7-9 and TRBJ1-1, with no clear D. The CDR3 covers 14 residues. CDR1 and CDR2 from the germline V gene are SEHNR and FQNEAQ (reference sequence). The V end was cut by 0 bases, the J end by 1 base, with 6 bases between. CDR3 region: CASSLAGGNTEAFF. The CDR3 DNA reads as TGTGCCAGCAGCTTAGCGGGCGGGAACACTGAAGCTTTCTTT.

This clonotype was observed at least ten times. V usage is TRBV14 and J usage is TRBJ2-2; D perhaps matches TRBD2 (5 bases). The V and J ends lost 5 bases and 4 bases respectively, with 14 bases between them. The germline gives CDR1 SGHDN, CDR2 FVKESK. The CDR3 loop spans 15 amino acids. DNA of the CDR3: TGTGCCAGCAGCAGGGCTAGCCAGGTCACCGGGGAGCTGTTTTTT. It encodes CASSRASQVTGELFF.

This clonotype was counted ten times or more. This chain joins TRBV20-1 and TRBJ2-1; D not certain. The germline CDR1 and CDR2 sequences are DFQATT and SNEGSKA (reference sequence). V shed 6 bases and J shed 3 bases, with 12 bases lying between them. The CDR3 spans 13 residues. The CDR3 bases are TGCAGTGCGAGTGATATAAACTACAATGAGCAGTTCTTC. It yields the protein CSASDINYNEQFF.

The sample holds many counts of this clonotype. The chain couples TRBV7-2 to TRBJ2-1, with TRBD2 matching over 8 bases. This CDR3 comprises 18 residues. The ends lost 1 base at V and 4 bases at J; junction bases unmatched: 12. Germline CDR1 and CDR2: SGHTA and FQGNSA. CDR3 region: CASSLDREGHLLYNEQFF. The CDR3 DNA sequence: TGTGCCAGCAGCTTAGATCGGGAGGGCCATTTGTTGTACAATGAGCAGTTCTTC.

In this sample, this clonotype turned up many times. The V gene is TRBV5-1, the J gene TRBJ2-3; 8 nucleotides align to TRBD1. With V trimmed by 2 bases and J by 4 bases, 3 bases remained unmatched. This CDR3 region has 14 residues. CDR1 and CDR2 (germline): SGHRS, YFSETQ. CDR3 coding DNA: TGCGCCAGCAGCTTTGGACAGGGCCCAGATACGCAGTATTTT. Its translation is CASSFGQGPDTQYF.

This clonotype occurred many times. The V gene is TRBV10-3, the J gene TRBJ2-3; TRBD1 is a possible D gene (5 bases). V was shortened by 2 bases and J by 4 bases, with 16 bases between the two germline ends. The germline CDR1 and CDR2 sequences are ENHRY and SYGVKD. This CDR3 comprises 16 residues. The CDR3 nucleotides read TGTGCCATCAGTGAGATCGGCAGGGATTTTGCAGATACGCAGTATTTT. This gives the protein CAISEIGRDFADTQYF.

This clonotype has at least ten counts. This chain uses TRBV5-1 with TRBJ2-7; tentatively, D is TRBD2 (5 bases). Trimming shortened V by 8 bases and J by 2 bases, and 17 bases separated the two germline ends. The V gene's germline CDR1 is SGHRS and CDR2 YFSETQ. The CDR3 covers 14 residues. The CDR3 region is CASMQTGVPYEQYF. DNA of the CDR3: TGCGCCAGTATGCAAACCGGGGTACCCTACGAGCAGTACTTC.

This clonotype was picked up many times. The chain employs TRBV27 and TRBJ2-5; D is uncertain. The V gene lost 5 bases and the J gene lost 1 base, with 8 bases spanning the gap. The CDR3 has 13 amino acids. Per germline, CDR1 MNHEY and CDR2 SMNVEV (reference sequence). As DNA, the CDR3 is TGTGCCAGCAGTAGTATTCGCCAAGAGACCCAGTACTTC. It yields the protein CASSSIRQETQYF.

The sample holds many counts of this clonotype. This chain links TRBV28 with TRBJ2-5; TRBD2 matches at 9 bases. Germline lookup yields CDR1 MDHEN and CDR2 SYDVKM. The trim removed 5 bases at V and 1 base at J, leaving 5 bases unmatched. CDR3 size: 15 residues. CDR3 coding DNA: TGTGCCAGCAGTGAGCTAGCGGGGATCCAAGAGACCCAGTACTTC. Its translation: CASSELAGIQETQYF.

This clonotype was picked up many times. V and J are TRBV3-1 and TRBJ2-5; D call uncertain. V lost 4 bases and J 5 bases, leaving 14 bases between the germline ends. The CDR3 consists of 14 residues. The V gene's germline CDR1 is LGHDT and CDR2 YNNKEL (reference sequence). The CDR3 is CASSPLPTAETQYF. In nucleotides, the CDR3 is TGTGCCAGCAGCCCCCTACCCACAGCCGAGACCCAGTACTTC.

The table lists this clonotype with many counts. The genes are TRBV7-3 and TRBJ2-2, with 7 bases fitting TRBD1. Per germline, CDR1 SGHTA and CDR2 FQGTGA. The CDR3 sequence is 16 residues long. Trimming at V came to 5 bases and at J to 1 base, leaving 7 bases not matched to a gene. As DNA, the CDR3 is TGTGCCAGCAGCGCAGACAGGGTAGAGAACACCGGGGAGCTGTTTTTT. Its protein is CASSADRVENTGELFF.

This clonotype has ten or more counts. This chain connects TRBV5-5 to TRBJ2-1, with 11 bases matching TRBD2. Germline lookup yields CDR1 SGHKS and CDR2 YYEKEE (reference sequence). V lost 4 bases, J lost 11 bases, and 11 bases stayed unmatched. The CDR3 is made up of 15 amino acids. The CDR3 sequence: CASSGSGTSGYQQFF. The CDR3 coding sequence is TGTGCCAGCAGCGGGTCCGGGACTAGCGGCTATCAGCAGTTCTTC.

The table lists this clonotype with many counts. V gene TRBV15 combines with J gene TRBJ2-4, with D possibly matching TRBD2 (5 bases). The CDR3 has 17 residues. V was clipped by 0 bases and J by 5 bases, with 17 bases between them. CDR1 is LNHNV, CDR2 YYDKDF, per germline (reference sequence). CDR3 sequence reads: CATSRENWRQAQNIQYF. The CDR3 nucleotides are TGTGCCACCAGCAGAGAGAATTGGAGGCAAGCGCAAAACATTCAGTACTTC.

This clonotype was found many times. The chain links TRBV28 to TRBJ1-1, with 8 bases matching TRBD1. This CDR3 has 17 amino acids. Germline-derived CDR1 and CDR2 are MDHEN and SYDVKM. Trimming removed 2 bases from V and 1 base from J; junction bases left unmatched: 9. The CDR3 bases are TGTGCCAGCAGTTTAGTCTCCAAGACAGGGGCGAACACTGAAGCTTTCTTT. Its protein product is CASSLVSKTGANTEAFF. Full variable domain (missing parts from reference TRBV28 and TRBJ1-1): DVKVTQSSRYLVKRTGEKVFLECVQDMDHENMFWYRQDPGLGLRLIYFSYDVKMKEKGDIPEGYSVSREKKERFSLILESASTNQTSMYLCASSLVSKTGANTEAFFGQGTRLTVV.

This clonotype was counted many times. V is TRBV14 and J is TRBJ2-7; 7 bases are shared with TRBD1. Per the germline V gene, CDR1 is SGHDN and CDR2 is FVKESK. Unmatched junction bases numbered 13, after V lost 0 bases and J lost 2 bases. The length of the CDR3 is 18 residues. CDR3 sequence reads: CASSQDRIKLTGAYEQYF. In DNA form, the CDR3 reads TGTGCCAGCAGCCAAGATCGCATAAAGTTAACAGGGGCCTACGAGCAGTACTTC.

This clonotype was observed many times. This sequence joins TRBV20-1 and TRBJ2-1; 8 positions match TRBD1. CDR1 and CDR2 (germline): DFQATT, SNEGSKA (reference sequence). Trimming took 6 bases from V and 12 from J; bases not matched to a gene: 7. The CDR3 covers 11 residues. CDR3 in amino acids: CSAEGQGVQFF. As DNA, the CDR3 is TGCAGTGCCGAAGGACAGGGTGTGCAGTTCTTC.

This clonotype was counted at least ten times. The chain combines TRBV5-1 with TRBJ2-1; maybe TRBD2 (5 bases). Germline V CDR1 and CDR2: SGHRS, YFSETQ. This CDR3 spans 14 amino acids. Trimming cost V 5 bases and J 6 bases, with 15 bases left between them. This CDR3 is CASRSFAGLNEQFF. The CDR3 DNA reads as TGCGCCAGCAGATCATTTGCGGGCCTCAATGAGCAGTTCTTC. Using reference TRBV5-1 and TRBJ2-1 for the parts outside the CDR3, the full variable domain is KAGVTQTPRYLIKTRGQQVTLSCSPISGHRSVSWYQQTPGQGLQFLFEYFSETQRNKGNFPGRFSGRQFSNSRSEMNVSTLELGDSALYLCASRSFAGLNEQFFGPGTRLTVL.

This clonotype was counted ten times or more. CDR3 DNA: TGTGCCAGCGCACGGATAGGACTCGAGCAGTTCTTC. Translated: CASARIGLEQFF. This chain links TRBV12-3 or TRBV12-4 with TRBJ2-1, with D possibly being TRBD2 (5 bases). V was pared by 8 bases and J by 10 bases, with 15 bases between. The CDR3 totals 12 residues.